This TCR beta chain was captured by sequencing in a study of blood T cell repertoires in COVID-19. The overall study: The samples span acute and convalescent COVID-19 from the United States, Italy and Spain.

V gave up 4 bases and J gave up 6 bases; unmatched junction bases: 5. CDR1 and CDR2 (germline): SQVTM, ANQGSEA. There are 13 residues in the CDR3. In the original processing: Reference gene primer amplification gave nucleated cell count estimates. TCRdb's copy holds only in-frame clones and misses some; the assay was immunoSEQ multiplex PCR. Clonal size and the V and J genes are those of that table, whereas D and trimming came from the DNA. The table shows some 160,000 clones, with about four fifths occurring only once. The chain combines TRBV29-1 with TRBJ2-7, with 11 bases identical to TRBD1. The TCR sequence derives from a man aged 65 to 79 who had recovered from COVID-19. Specimen: peripheral blood. The CDR3 nucleotides are TGCAGCGTTGTCCGGGACAGGGGGACCGAGCAGTACTTC. It codes for CSVVRDRGTEQYF.